A selection of T cell receptor beta chains follows, all from one sample in a study of T cell responses to AZD1222 COVID-19 vaccine. Libraries were prepared by immunoSEQ multiplex PCR; TCRdb keeps only in-frame clonotypes and omits some of them. The sample lists 120,000 or so clones, 89% occurring once. Here the sequenced sample was peripheral blood, taken on day 0 of AZD1222 vaccination. These receptors originate from an adult in good health. CDR3s include the opening cysteine and the closing phenylalanine or tryptophan. D genes are given only for firm matches.

cdr3_aa,d_call,j_call,v_call
CASSQGGGARDYGYTF,NA,TRBJ1-2,TRBV4-1
CAISGTAVGYGYTF,NA,TRBJ1-2,TRBV10-3
CASSPNRDTEAFF,NA,TRBJ1-1,TRBV18
CASSPWTGVIRYGYTF,TRBD1,TRBJ1-2,TRBV18
CASSLGRTNTEAFF,NA,TRBJ1-1,TRBV7-3
CASSFSYAEAFF,NA,TRBJ1-1,TRBV11-3
CSVELAGGRTGELFF,TRBD2,TRBJ2-2,TRBV29-1
CASSLNSRAFVNEQYF,NA,TRBJ2-7,TRBV5-5
CASSLKYGWTTEAFF,NA,TRBJ1-1,TRBV19
CASSMGGGRRSPLHF,NA,TRBJ1-6,TRBV11-3
CASSEGGFYEQYF,NA,TRBJ2-7,TRBV2
CAIRPDSAGLEQYF,NA,TRBJ2-7,TRBV10-3